This T cell receptor (beta chain) comes out of a study of T cell repertoires in cytomegalovirus infection. V was cut by 3 bases and J by 7 bases, with 13 bases left in between. The CDR3 is 13 residues long. This clonotype was detected a few times. The antigen is unknown. One entry per CDR3 protein results from TCRdb running MiXCR on the reads. The sample holds about 330,000 distinct CDR3 sequences, about 35% seen once. The sequenced sample was cultured PBMCs, obtained from culture after CMV antigen stimulation. The J gene is TRBJ2-7, the V gene TRBV12-3 or TRBV12-4; the D gene is possibly TRBD2 (7 bases). This TCR was recovered from a human donor in good health (CMV status not recorded). Some clones in this sample may be carry-over from other donors' samples. The CDR3 is CASSFGRGGEQYF. The CDR3 DNA reads TGTGCCAGCAGTTTTGGCAGGGGAGGGGAGCAGTACTTC.